This TCR beta chain was sequenced in a study of blood T cell repertoires in COVID-19. Study overall: COVID-19 samples collected from the United States, Italy and Spain covered acute and convalescent phases. Sample material is recorded as cDNA or gDNA derived from T cells, B-cell-depleted T cells, or PBMCs.

The sample holds one count of this clone. In the original analysis: Quantification of nucleated cells was approximated via reference gene primer amplification. Profiled with immunoSEQ multiplex PCR; TCRdb holds only in-frame clones, not every one. V and J calls and clone size are those listed in that table; D and trimming were worked out from the DNA. The data show some 83,000 clones, approximately 89% seen once. Germline CDR1 reads LNHNV; CDR2 reads YYDKDF (reference sequence). The CDR3 is 14 amino acids. Trimming took 4 bases from V and 7 from J, leaving 14 bases between them. The chain carries TRBV15 and TRBJ2-4; TRBD1 is a possible D gene (6 bases). Source material: peripheral blood. This sequence was found in a man aged 45-65 years with acute or convalescent COVID-19. Here the CDR3 reads CATSTLGASNIQYF. The CDR3 nucleotides read TGTGCCACCAGCACCCTGGGGGCGTCTAACATTCAGTACTTC.